This TCR beta chain was profiled in a study of shared clonotypes between healthy human individuals. Findings and limits, study-wide: The study sampled only blood, and tissue repertoires likely differ.

All donors were healthy HIV-negative adults lacking recent acute infections or vaccinations. Germline values: CDR1 SGHNT, CDR2 YENEEA. This CDR3 region has 12 residues. V was trimmed by 3 bases and J by 6 bases, leaving 9 bases between them. To note about this clone: Antigen specificity is unknown.

This table comes from immunoSEQ multiplex PCR, and its TCRdb copy is limited to in-frame clones, with some not included. The sample yields about 560,000 clones, around 77% seen once. This sequence originates from a woman aged 35 to 49 in good health. Some clones in this sample may be carry-over from other donors' samples. This chain joins TRBV11-3 and TRBJ2-7; D not certain. Sequenced material: PBMCs. This chain's CDR3 is CASSFGVGEQYF. As DNA, the CDR3 is TGTGCCAGCAGCTTTGGGGTAGGCGAGCAGTACTTC.